This entry lists 18 T cell receptor beta chains sequenced from one sample in a study of regulatory T cells in long-lasting Graves disease. To make TCR beta libraries, researchers used iRepertoire HTBI primers and Arm-PCR of CDR3 regions. TCRdb re-called the multiplex PCR reads with MiXCR, one entry per CDR3 protein. The data show about 560,000 distinct CDR3 sequences, around 15% seen once. Time point meaning: newly diagnosed GD, antithyroid drugs for less than 3 months. Making the TCR library involved RNA that had been extracted from PBMCs. The sample was also reused in another study, on T cells in Graves' hyperthyroidism and ophthalmopathy.

The material was peripheral blood mononuclear cells (PBMCs), obtained at new diagnosis, from a patient treated with antithyroid drugs. The receptors stem from a man aged 18-30 years with Graves disease.

The rearrangement joins TRBV20-1 to TRBJ1-5; no reliable D call. Trimming left V 4 bases short and J 1 base short, with 14 bases between. The CDR3 has 15 residues. Per germline, CDR1 DFQATT and CDR2 SNEGSKA (reference sequence). The CDR3 loop is CSAMVRAGSNQPQHF. CDR3 DNA sequence: TGCAGTGCTATGGTCCGGGCGGGGAGCAATCAGCCCCAGCATTTT.

Only one count was recorded for this clonotype. The chain employs TRBV9 and TRBJ1-5; D ambiguous. CDR1 SGDLS and CDR2 YYNGEE come from the germline V gene. V was shortened by 0 bases and J by 0 bases, with 7 bases between the two germline ends. CDR3 length: 15 amino acids. CDR3 coding DNA: TGTGCCAGCAGCGTAGGGGGAAATAGCAATCAGCCCCAGCATTTT. It yields the protein CASSVGGNSNQPQHF.

The rearrangement joins TRBV12-3 or TRBV12-4 to TRBJ1-6; possible D gene TRBD1, 5 bases. The CDR3 consists of 16 residues. V was trimmed by 6 bases and J by 0 bases, leaving 12 bases between them. Here the CDR3 reads CASSTDTSSYNSPLHF. CDR3 bases: TGTGCCAGCAGCACGGACACGAGCTCCTATAATTCACCCCTCCACTTT.

This clonotype was observed at least ten times. In nucleotides, the CDR3 is TGCGCCAGCAGCTTTTCTAGCGGGAGCTACGAGCAGTACTTC. Translation gives CASSFSSGSYEQYF. The rearrangement joins TRBV5-1 to TRBJ2-7; TRBD2 matches 10 bases. This CDR3 comprises 14 residues. In germline, CDR1 is SGHRS, CDR2 YFSETQ. Trimming removed 2 bases from V and 3 bases from J; junction bases left unmatched: 2. Full variable domain (remainder filled in from reference TRBV5-1 and TRBJ2-7): KAGVTQTPRYLIKTRGQQVTLSCSPISGHRSVSWYQQTPGQGLQFLFEYFSETQRNKGNFPGRFSGRQFSNSRSEMNVSTLELGDSALYLCASSFSSGSYEQYFGPGTRLTVT.

This clonotype was recorded at least ten times. V gene TRBV2 combines with J gene TRBJ1-5, with D possibly matching TRBD1 (6 bases). The V end lost 0 bases, the J end lost 3 bases, and 15 bases lay between the germline ends. Germline CDR1 SNHLY, CDR2 FYNNEI. The CDR3 extends over 17 amino acids. CDR3: CASSEALSGEINQPQHF. CDR3 DNA sequence: TGTGCCAGCAGTGAAGCGCTTTCAGGGGAAATCAATCAGCCCCAGCATTTT.

This clonotype was detected many times. The rearrangement uses TRBV12-3 or TRBV12-4 and TRBJ2-2; no clear D. V shed 6 bases and J shed 4 bases, with 3 bases lying between them. The CDR3 loop spans 11 amino acids. CDR3 sequence: CASSTTGELFF. The CDR3 DNA reads TGTGCCAGCAGCACCACCGGGGAGCTGTTTTTT.

The sample holds many counts of this clonotype. The genes are TRBV28 and TRBJ2-1; D is possibly TRBD2 (5 bases). Trimming took 3 bases from V and 9 from J, leaving 15 bases between them. The germline V gene encodes CDR1 MDHEN and CDR2 SYDVKM. This CDR3 is 14 amino acids long. The CDR3 bases are TGTGCCAGCAGTTTTTTGGGAGCCCCGCTTGAGCAGTTCTTC. The encoded protein is CASSFLGAPLEQFF.

This clonotype has only one observation. J is TRBJ1-4 and V is TRBV7-9, with D perhaps matching TRBD1 (6 bases). This CDR3 region has 15 residues. CDR1 SEHNR and CDR2 FQNEAQ come from the germline V gene (reference sequence). Trimming removed 4 bases from V and 8 bases from J, with 17 bases in between. CDR3 amino acids: CASSSNLRGGEKLFF. The CDR3, as DNA: TGTGCCAGCAGCTCAAACCTCAGGGGAGGAGAAAAACTGTTTTTT.

This clonotype has more than one count but fewer than ten. A much larger clone differs by one base, so this may be a read error. The chain links TRBV2 to TRBJ2-4; D unresolved. The CDR3 has 11 residues. CDR1 is SNHLY, CDR2 FYNNEI, per germline. CDR3 sequence: CANSAFWASHF. The CDR3 DNA follows: TGTGCCAACAGCGCGTTTTGGGCCTCGCACTTC.

In its sample, this clonotype was seen a few times. V is TRBV7-2 and J is TRBJ1-6; D not resolved. Germline V gene sequence: CDR1 SGHTA, CDR2 FQGNSA. This CDR3 spans 12 amino acids. Trimming took 2 bases from V and 11 from J, leaving 7 bases between them. CDR3 in amino acids: CASSLRNPPLHF. The CDR3 DNA is TGTGCCAGCAGCTTACGAAATCCACCCCTCCACTTT.

This clonotype was observed many times. The chain recombines TRBV12-3 or TRBV12-4 with TRBJ2-7; D is possibly TRBD2 (6 bases). The CDR3 spans 13 residues. Trimming shortened V by 5 bases and J by 7 bases, and 15 bases separated the two germline ends. CDR3: CASSIGLFWEQYF. The CDR3 DNA reads TGTGCCAGCAGTATCGGACTATTCTGGGAGCAGTACTTC.

This clonotype was counted many times. The chain recombines TRBV2 with TRBJ2-3; TRBD1 matches 8 bases. Losses at the gene ends were 3 bases for V and 2 bases for J; bases not matched to a gene: 7. The CDR3 is 16 residues long. Looked up from germline, CDR1 is SNHLY and CDR2 is FYNNEI. The CDR3 spells CASSDEGTGLTDTQYF. The CDR3 DNA reads TGTGCCAGCAGTGACGAGGGGACAGGCCTCACAGATACGCAGTATTTT.

The rearrangement joins TRBV20-1 to TRBJ2-7, with 8 bases lining up with TRBD1. The germline V gene encodes CDR1 DFQATT and CDR2 SNEGSKA (reference sequence). V trimming: 2 bases; J trimming: 2 bases; junction bases outside the gene matches: 5. The CDR3 loop spans 14 amino acids. CDR3 in amino acids: CSARSQGATYEQYF. The CDR3 bases are TGCAGTGCTAGAAGCCAGGGGGCAACCTACGAGCAGTACTTC.

This clonotype was counted at least ten times. This sequence joins TRBV29-1 and TRBJ1-2, with a possible D match to TRBD1 (5 bases). The CDR3 is 12 residues long. Trimming cost V 3 bases and J 10 bases, with 15 bases left between them. CDR1 SQVTM and CDR2 ANQGSEA come from the germline V gene. CDR3 region: CSVEVQGSSYTF. The CDR3 coding sequence is TGCAGCGTTGAGGTTCAGGGCTCGTCCTACACCTTC.

The chain combines TRBV7-2 with TRBJ2-7; 10 bases agree with TRBD2. CDR1 is SGHTA, CDR2 FQGNSA, per germline. The CDR3 length is 20 residues. Trimming took 6 bases from V and 1 from J; bases not matched to a gene: 21. CDR3 sequence: CASSSPLRASGSSRSYEQYF. CDR3 nucleotide sequence: TGTGCCAGCAGTTCTCCCTTGAGAGCTAGCGGGAGTAGTAGGTCCTACGAGCAGTACTTC.

This clonotype showed up many times. The chain is built from TRBV7-8 and TRBJ1-2; 9 nucleotides match TRBD1. V was pared by 10 bases and J by 4 bases, with 7 bases of the junction left unmatched. Germline-derived CDR1 and CDR2 are SGHVS and FQNEAQ. CDR3 size: 13 residues. CDR3 protein: CATNTGGGYGYTF. DNA of the CDR3: TGTGCCACTAACACAGGGGGCGGCTATGGCTACACCTTC. Together with reference TRBV7-8 and TRBJ1-2, the CDR3 gives the full variable domain: GAGVSQSPRYKVAKRGQDVALRCDPISGHVSLFWYQQALGQGPEFLTYFQNEAQLDKSGLPSDRFFAERPEGSVSTLKIQRTQQEDSAVYLCATNTGGGYGYTFGSGTRLTVV.

This clonotype was seen a handful of times. The chain uses TRBV6-1 and TRBJ2-5; 8 nucleotides align to TRBD2. After removal of 6 bases from V and 7 bases from J, the junction contained 7 bases not matched to a gene. Germline V CDR1 and CDR2: MNHNS, SASEGT. The CDR3 extends over 13 amino acids. The CDR3 bases are TGTGCCAGCAGCACGGGGGGGAGGGGGACCCAGTACTTC. It specifies CASSTGGRGTQYF.

The V gene is TRBV7-3, the J gene TRBJ1-1; a weak D match, TRBD1 (6 bases). The CDR3 runs 16 residues. Trimming left V 2 bases short and J 5 bases short, with 18 bases between. Germline V gene lookup returns CDR1 SGHTA and CDR2 FQGTGA. In DNA, the CDR3 is TGTGCCAGCAGCTTAGGGGGGGCCCGACGGTGGACTGAAGCTTTCTTT. Translation: CASSLGGARRWTEAFF.